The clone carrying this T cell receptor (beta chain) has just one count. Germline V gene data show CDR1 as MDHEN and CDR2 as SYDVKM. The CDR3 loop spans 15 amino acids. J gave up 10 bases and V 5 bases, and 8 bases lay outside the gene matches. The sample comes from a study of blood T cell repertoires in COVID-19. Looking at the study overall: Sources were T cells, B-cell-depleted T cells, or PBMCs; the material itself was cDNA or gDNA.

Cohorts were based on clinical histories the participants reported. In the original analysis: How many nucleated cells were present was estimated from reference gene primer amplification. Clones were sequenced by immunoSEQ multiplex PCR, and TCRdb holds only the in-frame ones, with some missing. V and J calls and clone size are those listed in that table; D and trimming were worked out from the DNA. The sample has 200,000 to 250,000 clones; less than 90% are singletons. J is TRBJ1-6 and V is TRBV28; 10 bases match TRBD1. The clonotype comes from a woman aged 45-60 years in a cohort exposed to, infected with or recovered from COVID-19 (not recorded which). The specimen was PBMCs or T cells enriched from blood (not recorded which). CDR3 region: CASSPPTGGRSPLHF. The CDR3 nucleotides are TGTGCCAGCAGTCCACCGACAGGGGGCCGGTCACCCCTCCACTTT.